This TCR beta chain is drawn from a study of blood T cells in healthy people across ages. Background on the study: Capture by template switching was about one barcoded beta molecule per two T cells.

Primed by a sample-barcoded 5' primer and a J-beta primer mix, a second PCR proceeded for 7 to 11 cycles. From the 5' RACE reads, TCRdb called clonotypes with MiXCR, one entry per CDR3 protein. This table holds 600,000 to 650,000 distinct CDR3 sequences, roughly 53% found once. J lost 3 bases, V lost 0 bases, and 2 bases had no gene match. Germline CDR1 and CDR2: DFQATT and SNEGSKA (reference sequence). The CDR3 runs 14 residues. Concerning this clonotype itself: The antigen is not known.

Whole-study findings and limits: What prevented conclusive comparison of naive and antigen-experienced cells was that PBMCs were unsorted.

Each sample gave at least 6 million isolated PBMCs. The chain uses TRBV20-1 and TRBJ1-5; TRBD1 matches at 7 bases. The specimen sequenced was blood. The receptor's source is a man in his 60s in good health. CDR3 in DNA: TGCAGTGCTAGAGACGGACAGGTCAATCAGCCCCAGCATTTT. It specifies CSARDGQVNQPQHF.